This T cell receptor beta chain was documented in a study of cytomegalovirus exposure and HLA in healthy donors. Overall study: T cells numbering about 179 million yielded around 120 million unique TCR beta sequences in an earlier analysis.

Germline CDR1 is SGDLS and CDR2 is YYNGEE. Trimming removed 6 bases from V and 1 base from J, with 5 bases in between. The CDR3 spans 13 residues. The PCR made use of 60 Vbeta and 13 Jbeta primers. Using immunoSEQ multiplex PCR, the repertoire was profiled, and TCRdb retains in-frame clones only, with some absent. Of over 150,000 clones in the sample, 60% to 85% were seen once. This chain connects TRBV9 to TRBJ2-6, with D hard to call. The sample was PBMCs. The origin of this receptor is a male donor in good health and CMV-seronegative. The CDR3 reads CASTRSGANVLTF. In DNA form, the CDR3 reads TGTGCCAGCACCAGGTCTGGGGCCAACGTCCTGACTTTC.